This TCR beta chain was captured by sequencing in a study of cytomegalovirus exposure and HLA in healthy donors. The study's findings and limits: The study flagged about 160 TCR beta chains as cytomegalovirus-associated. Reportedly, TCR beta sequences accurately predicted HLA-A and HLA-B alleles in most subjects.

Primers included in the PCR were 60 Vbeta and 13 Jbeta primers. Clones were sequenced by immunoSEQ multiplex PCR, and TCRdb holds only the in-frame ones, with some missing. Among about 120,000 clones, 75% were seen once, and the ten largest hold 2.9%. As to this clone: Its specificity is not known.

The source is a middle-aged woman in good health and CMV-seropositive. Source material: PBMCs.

As DNA, the CDR3 is TGCGCCAGCAGAGGGCTAGCGGGAGAACAATACGAGCAGTACTTC. This translates into CASRGLAGEQYEQYF. The gene calls are TRBV5-1 and TRBJ2-7; TRBD2 matches 10 bases. CDR1 is SGHRS and CDR2 is YFSETQ in the germline V gene. This CDR3 is 15 amino acids long. The V gene end was trimmed by 5 bases and the J gene end by 4 bases; junction bases not matched to a gene: 9. Supplemented by reference TRBV5-1 and TRBJ2-7, the full variable domain reads KAGVTQTPRYLIKTRGQQVTLSCSPISGHRSVSWYQQTPGQGLQFLFEYFSETQRNKGNFPGRFSGRQFSNSRSEMNVSTLELGDSALYLCASRGLAGEQYEQYFGPGTRLTVT.